This paragraph covers one T cell receptor beta chain sequence. Its antigen has not been determined. Base qualities are not provided; no much larger clone lies one nucleotide away. The data were taken from a study of blood T cell repertoires in COVID-19 (dated by TCRdb to 2020 to 2022). Broadly, across the study: Samples covering the acute and convalescent phases of COVID-19 were provided by collaborators in the United States, Italy and Spain. HLA class I and class II types, where available, came from metadata supplied by the sample provider rather than from assay-based typing. Samples were obtained from the ongoing ImmuneRACE study (first 160 participants) and from about 1,300 subjects provided by 6 global collaborators. The material from the prospective study consisted of cDNA or gDNA derived from T cells, B-cell-depleted T cells, or PBMCs. The repertoires were released in a freely available public database intended as a resource for research on the immune response to SARS-CoV-2. The sample metadata nearly always contained a de-identified subject ID, COVID-19 status, age in years and sex. Deeply sampled blood TCRbeta repertoires from subjects exposed to, actively infected with, or recovered from COVID-19 were included in the dataset.

TCRbeta CDR3 regions were amplified from genomic DNA using the immunoSEQ Assay, a bias-controlled multiplex PCR. The authors' analysis ran thus. Nucleated cell counts per sample were estimated from amplification of reference gene primers within the assay. Sequence reads were collapsed and filtered to measure the absolute abundance of every unique TCRbeta CDR3 rearrangement. For each sample, productive Simpson clonality was calculated as the square root of Simpson's diversity index across productive rearrangements. The source is immuneACCESS, and TCRdb retained only in-frame sequences with V and J called. Part of the clones is not carried over; for the studies checked, unresolved V genes explain less than half of this, and the remainder is unexplained. Clonal size and the V and J genes are those of that table, whereas D and trimming came from the DNA. Within this sample are about 250,000 clones, with roughly 90% of them counted one time only. Around 2.3% of the sample belongs to the ten largest clones.

The investigation overall reported the following: The amount of clinical and demographic metadata varied by source and participant and was provided uncurated.

At the junction V is shortened by 5 bases and J by 1 base, with 5 bases in between. From the cysteine through the phenylalanine, the CDR3 covers 11 amino acids. Only the CDR3 region is kept as DNA, spanning 33 bases read in frame from base 1. CDR1 and CDR2, per the germline V gene (reference sequence), are DFQATT and SNEGSKA. In Seattle, one collaborating source enrolled patients while the infection was active and tracked those patients longitudinally over the course of disease. Each collaborating institution followed its own protocols to collect whole blood in K2EDTA tubes. For TCRbeta analysis, collaborator samples were shipped as frozen whole blood, as isolated PBMCs, or as DNA extracted from either sample type.

This receptor chain uses TRBV20-1 and TRBJ1-1; the D gene remains uncertain. The sequence was obtained from a woman aged 55-69 years with COVID-19, enrolled during active disease. The sequencing sample was made of peripheral blood. DNA sequence: TGCAGTGCTTACAGGAACACTGAAGCTTTCTTT. Translated, it gives CSAYRNTEAFF.